This is a list of T cell receptor beta chains from one sample in a study of human T cells and chemical hapten exposure. Each CDR3 protein is one row after TCRdb ran MiXCR on the RACE reads. This sample has about 64,000 distinct CDR3 sequences, with roughly 11% found just once. This sample comprised whole blood, obtained in connection with sensitization to the hapten diphenylcyclopropenone (DPC). These receptors originate from a woman in her 30s with alopecia areata. Some clones in this sample may be carry-over from other donors' samples. CDR3s include the opening cysteine and the closing phenylalanine or tryptophan. D genes are given only for firm matches. Size is omitted from some rows. Given values are once, few, many or a class for expanded clones.

few,TRBJ1-2,.,TRBV20-1,CSSRTTEVYGYTF,TGCAGTTCCCGCACGACAGAAGTTTATGGCTACACCTTC
.,TRBJ2-4,.,TRBV6-6,CASRPTGAKNIQYF,TGTGCCAGCAGACCAACAGGAGCCAAAAACATTCAGTACTTC
many,TRBJ2-6,.,TRBV28,CASRQGTGANVLTF,TGTGCCAGCAGACAGGGAACTGGGGCCAACGTCCTGACTTTC
many,TRBJ2-5,TRBD1,TRBV12-3/TRBV12-4,CASSLRDRGETQYF,TGTGCCAGCAGTTTAAGGGACAGGGGAGAGACCCAGTACTTC
many,TRBJ2-3,.,TRBV7-3,CASSHLGLDGTDTQYF,TGTGCCAGCAGCCACTTGGGGCTCGACGGCACAGATACGCAGTATTTT
medium-sized,TRBJ2-1,TRBD2,TRBV5-1,CASSVMASGRDEQFF,TGCGCCAGCAGCGTGATGGCTAGCGGGAGAGATGAGCAGTTCTTC
few,TRBJ2-6,TRBD1,TRBV28,CASSPTSGTVLSGANVLTF,TGTGCCAGCAGCCCTACATCCGGGACAGTCCTCTCTGGGGCCAACGTCCTGACTTTC
few,TRBJ2-1,.,TRBV6-2/TRBV6-3,CASSYGGGAFGEQFF,TGTGCCAGCAGTTACGGCGGGGGCGCGTTTGGTGAGCAGTTCTTC
many,TRBJ2-7,.,TRBV4-3,CASSQALQGGYEQYF,TGCGCCAGCAGCCAAGCACTCCAGGGCGGGTACGAGCAGTACTTC
.,TRBJ1-2,TRBD1,TRBV6-5,CASSSEDRGQYGYTF,TGTGCCAGCAGTTCCGAGGACAGGGGGCAATATGGCTACACCTTC
.,TRBJ2-5,TRBD2,TRBV5-4,CASSLAGRSGRRETQYF,TGTGCCAGCAGCTTGGCCGGACGTAGCGGGAGGAGGGAGACCCAGTACTTC
few,TRBJ2-2,.,TRBV12-3/TRBV12-4,CASSLRLRMTSLTGELFF,TGTGCCAGCAGTTTACGCTTACGGATGACGTCTCTCACCGGGGAGCTGTTTTTT
.,TRBJ2-7,TRBD2,TRBV10-3,CAISEESAGDSYEQYF,TGTGCCATCAGTGAGGAGTCAGCGGGGGACTCCTACGAGCAGTACTTC
.,TRBJ1-4,TRBD1,TRBV6-1,CASRGTASEKLFF,TGTGCCAGCAGAGGGACAGCAAGTGAAAAACTGTTTTTT
.,TRBJ2-7,.,TRBV29-1,CSVEDPATGTYEQYF,TGCAGCGTTGAAGACCCGGCGACAGGAACTTACGAGCAGTACTTC
.,TRBJ2-6,TRBD1,TRBV29-1,CSVRQGANGANVLTF,TGCAGCGTTAGACAGGGGGCAAATGGGGCCAACGTCCTGACTTTC
.,TRBJ1-1,.,TRBV6-6,CASSYLLLNTEAFF,TGTGCCAGCAGTTACCTGTTACTGAACACTGAAGCTTTCTTT
many,TRBJ1-5,.,TRBV19,CASSLRDVPGQPQHF,TGTGCCAGTAGTCTCCGGGACGTCCCTGGGCAGCCCCAGCATTTT
.,TRBJ1-4,TRBD1,TRBV25-1,CASSEDNRGSEKLFF,TGTGCCAGCAGTGAGGACAACAGGGGGAGTGAAAAACTGTTTTTT
.,TRBJ2-1,.,TRBV6-2/TRBV6-3,CASSYSAGISYNEQFF,TGTGCCAGCAGTTACTCGGCGGGGATCTCCTACAATGAGCAGTTCTTC
.,TRBJ2-7,.,TRBV27,CASSLRGGTDSYEQYF,TGTGCCAGCAGTCTACGGGGGGGGACAGACTCCTACGAGCAGTACTTC
few,TRBJ1-1,TRBD1,TRBV29-1,CSVRTGGVTEAFF,TGCAGCGTCCGAACAGGGGGCGTGACTGAAGCTTTCTTT
.,TRBJ2-5,TRBD2,TRBV5-1,CASKDGGEETQYF,TGCGCCAGCAAGGACGGGGGGGAAGAGACCCAGTACTTC
.,TRBJ1-1,.,TRBV29-1,CSVAEGTNTEAFF,TGCAGCGTTGCCGAGGGGACCAACACTGAAGCTTTCTTT
many,TRBJ1-5,.,TRBV7-2,CASSLAAYNQPQHF,TGTGCCAGCAGCTTAGCTGCGTACAATCAGCCCCAGCATTTT
many,TRBJ2-1,TRBD2,TRBV20-1,CSARALAGANEQFF,TGCAGTGCTAGAGCCCTAGCGGGAGCCAATGAGCAGTTCTTC
many,TRBJ1-4,TRBD1,TRBV7-9,CASSLLGTVNEKLFF,TGTGCCAGCAGCCTACTCGGGACAGTTAATGAAAAACTGTTTTTT
few,TRBJ2-4,.,TRBV18,CASSPITGEGNIQYF,TGTGCCAGCTCACCAATTACAGGGGAGGGAAACATTCAGTACTTC
few,TRBJ2-7,TRBD1,TRBV20-1,CSVGQGAKEQYF,TGCAGTGTGGGACAGGGGGCGAAGGAGCAGTACTTC
.,TRBJ2-7,TRBD1,TRBV18,CASVRDSTSYEQYF,TGTGCCAGCGTTCGGGACAGCACATCCTACGAGCAGTACTTC
.,TRBJ2-5,.,TRBV6-1,CASSEAVKPVQETQYF,TGTGCCAGCAGTGAAGCGGTAAAGCCTGTCCAAGAGACCCAGTACTTC
.,TRBJ2-7,TRBD2,TRBV28,CASSSSNIAGGPYEQYF,TGTGCCAGCAGCTCCAGTAATATAGCGGGAGGGCCGTACGAGCAGTACTTC
few,TRBJ1-4,.,TRBV30,CAWSPGAEKLFF,TGTGCCTGGAGCCCAGGGGCGGAAAAACTGTTTTTT
many,TRBJ2-5,TRBD1,TRBV2,CASRGTGAPKETQYF,TGTGCCAGCAGGGGGACAGGGGCCCCTAAAGAGACCCAGTACTTC
few,TRBJ1-2,TRBD1,TRBV20-1,CSARGDTGDYNYGYTF,TGCAGTGCTAGAGGGGATACAGGGGATTATAACTATGGCTACACCTTC
few,TRBJ1-5,.,TRBV6-5,CASSPGRRGPESYSNQPQHF,TGTGCCAGCAGCCCGGGACGGCGAGGCCCCGAGTCATATAGCAATCAGCCCCAGCATTTT
.,TRBJ2-7,.,TRBV12-3/TRBV12-4,CASSPQGGGSYEQYF,TGTGCCAGCAGTCCACAGGGAGGAGGTTCCTACGAGCAGTACTTC
.,TRBJ2-7,.,TRBV7-9,CASSRAGYEQYF,TGTGCCAGCAGCCGGGCAGGTTACGAGCAGTACTTC
.,TRBJ1-6,TRBD1,TRBV27,CASSLAGTATWALHF,TGTGCCAGCAGTTTAGCCGGGACAGCTACTTGGGCCCTCCACTTT
few,TRBJ2-6,TRBD1,TRBV9,CASSAHLRGQGANVLTF,TGTGCCAGCAGCGCCCACCTCAGGGGGCAAGGGGCCAACGTCCTGACTTTC
.,TRBJ1-2,.,TRBV7-3,CASSPMIGEGYTF,TGTGCCAGCAGCCCAATGATAGGGGAGGGCTACACCTTC
many,TRBJ2-1,.,TRBV30,CAWSAWNEQFF,TGTGCCTGGAGTGCATGGAATGAGCAGTTCTTC
.,TRBJ2-3,.,TRBV7-8,CASSSHTYPTNTDTQYF,TGTGCCAGCAGCTCCCACACCTACCCTACAAACACAGATACGCAGTATTTT
few,TRBJ1-2,TRBD1,TRBV28,CASSLSTGGDYGYTF,TGTGCCAGCAGTTTGAGTACAGGGGGAGACTATGGCTACACCTTC
few,TRBJ2-3,TRBD2,TRBV4-2,CASSPGTSGVRDTQYF,TGTGCCAGCAGCCCCGGAACTAGCGGGGTTAGAGATACGCAGTATTTT
.,TRBJ2-7,TRBD2,TRBV6-2/TRBV6-3,CASSLAGSYEQYF,TGTGCCAGCAGCCTAGCGGGATCCTACGAGCAGTACTTC
many,TRBJ1-5,.,TRBV7-8,CASSLAVSRSQPQHF,TGTGCCAGCAGCTTAGCGGTCAGTCGTTCTCAGCCCCAGCATTTT
many,TRBJ2-3,.,TRBV5-1,CASRNPQGLSTDTQYF,TGCGCCAGCAGAAACCCGCAGGGCTTAAGCACAGATACGCAGTATTTT
.,TRBJ2-3,TRBD2,TRBV5-1,CASSLVGLAEDTQYF,TGCGCCAGCAGCCTGGTTGGACTAGCGGAAGATACGCAGTATTTT
few,TRBJ1-5,.,TRBV28,CASRVTQGQPQHF,TGTGCCAGCAGAGTCACACAGGGTCAGCCCCAGCATTTT
many,TRBJ2-1,TRBD2,TRBV18,CASSPPFSGSLGAYNEQFF,TGTGCCAGCTCACCACCTTTTAGCGGGAGCTTAGGCGCCTACAATGAGCAGTTCTTC
many,TRBJ1-1,.,TRBV14,CASSQDWNNEAFF,TGTGCCAGCAGCCAAGATTGGAACAATGAAGCTTTCTTT
many,TRBJ2-1,TRBD2,TRBV20-1,CSARGLAGGPNEQFF,TGCAGTGCTAGAGGGCTAGCGGGGGGGCCAAATGAGCAGTTCTTC
.,TRBJ1-1,.,TRBV6-1,CASSTRRRDTEAFF,TGTGCCAGCAGCACACGGAGGCGGGACACTGAAGCTTTCTTT
few,TRBJ2-7,.,TRBV7-2,CASSPSDGGRSYEQYF,TGTGCCAGCAGCCCATCCGACGGGGGGCGATCCTACGAGCAGTACTTC
few,TRBJ2-5,.,TRBV5-1,CASSLVIADQETQYF,TGCGCCAGCAGCTTGGTTATAGCGGACCAAGAGACCCAGTACTTC
many,TRBJ2-1,TRBD1,TRBV29-1,CSVGVDRARNEQFF,TGCAGCGTTGGGGTGGACAGGGCCCGGAATGAGCAGTTCTTC